The rows below give T cell receptor beta chains drawn from one sample of a study of cytomegalovirus exposure and HLA in healthy donors. Produced via immunoSEQ multiplex PCR; TCRdb's table is partial and in-frame only. The repertoire includes some 170,000 clones, 79% of them detected once, and roughly 2% sits in the top ten. The sequenced sample was PBMCs. All receptors come from a man aged 35 to 55 in good health and CMV-seronegative. Both conserved end residues are part of each CDR3. The D gene is left open where the match is weak. The size field is filled for only some rows; it gives once, few, many or a size class.

once,TRBV19,TRBD2,TRBJ2-7,CASSISRELSYEQYF,TGTGCCAGTAGTATATCGCGGGAGCTCTCCTACGAGCAGTACTTC
NA,TRBV28,TRBD1,TRBJ2-7,CASSNRQGGTYEQYF,TGTGCCAGCAGTAACCGACAGGGTGGGACCTACGAGCAGTACTTC
NA,TRBV6-1,NA,TRBJ1-1,CAIQETGVNTEAFF,TGTGCCATCCAGGAGACGGGGGTGAACACTGAAGCTTTCTTT
few,TRBV15,NA,TRBJ2-3,CATSRDSGGVGNTQYF,TGTGCCACCAGCAGAGATAGCGGAGGGGTGGGGAATACGCAGTATTTT
NA,TRBV7-9,TRBD2,TRBJ2-1,CASSILAGITGEQFF,TGTGCCAGCAGCATCCTAGCGGGAATTACCGGTGAGCAGTTCTTC
once,TRBV6-1,NA,TRBJ2-3,CASSEASSGDTQYF,TGTGCCAGCAGTGAAGCTTCTTCGGGTGATACGCAGTATTTT
NA,TRBV9,TRBD1,TRBJ2-5,CASSGQGAQETQYF,TGTGCCAGCAGCGGACAGGGGGCCCAAGAGACCCAGTACTTC
NA,TRBV7-9,NA,TRBJ2-7,CASSSTATPYEQYF,TGTGCCAGCAGCTCGACAGCGACTCCCTACGAGCAGTACTTC
NA,TRBV5-1,NA,TRBJ2-3,CASSRAPPTDTQYF,TGCGCCAGCAGCCGAGCCCCCCCGACAGATACGCAGTATTTT
few,TRBV29-1,NA,TRBJ2-7,CSVGKGVSSYEQYF,TGCAGCGTGGGGAAGGGGGTGAGCTCCTACGAGCAGTACTTC
NA,TRBV11-2,NA,TRBJ2-5,CASSPDRGGRETQYF,TGTGCCAGCAGCCCTGATAGGGGAGGACGGGAGACCCAGTACTTC
NA,TRBV28,NA,TRBJ1-1,CASSLYGNTEAFF,TGTGCCAGCAGTTTATACGGGAACACTGAAGCTTTCTTT
NA,TRBV5-1,TRBD1,TRBJ2-1,CASSIGQGTHNEQFF,TGCGCCAGCAGTATTGGACAGGGGACTCACAATGAGCAGTTCTTC
NA,TRBV10-1,TRBD1,TRBJ2-5,CASSEWTQGALETQYF,TGCGCCAGCAGTGAGTGGACACAGGGGGCGCTAGAGACCCAGTACTTC
once,TRBV5-6,NA,TRBJ1-3,CASSFNRASGNTIYF,TGTGCCAGCAGCTTCAACAGGGCCTCTGGAAACACCATATATTTT
NA,TRBV29-1,TRBD2,TRBJ2-2,CGALAGSANTGELFF,TGTGGGGCGCTAGCGGGATCTGCGAACACCGGGGAGCTGTTTTTT
NA,TRBV13,NA,TRBJ2-7,CASSLKYRGGYEQYF,TGTGCCAGCAGCTTAAAGTACAGAGGGGGATACGAGCAGTACTTC
NA,TRBV5-1,TRBD2,TRBJ2-7,CASSVSGRAYEQYF,TGCGCCAGCAGCGTTAGCGGGAGGGCTTACGAGCAGTACTTC
NA,TRBV5-4,TRBD1,TRBJ2-7,CASSAGQGAYEQYF,TGTGCCAGCAGCGCGGGACAGGGGGCCTACGAGCAGTACTTC
NA,TRBV5-1,TRBD2,TRBJ2-1,CASSSGSSGRSNEQFF,TGCGCCAGCAGCTCCGGATCTAGCGGGAGAAGCAATGAGCAGTTCTTC
NA,TRBV27,TRBD2,TRBJ2-1,CASGNGVRRETIF,TGTGCCAGCGGGAATGGGGTTCGGCGGGAGACCATCTTC
NA,TRBV11-2,NA,TRBJ2-7,CASSLGSSSPYEQYF,TGTGCCAGCAGCTTAGGATCTAGCTCCCCCTACGAGCAGTACTTC
few,TRBV6-6,NA,TRBJ1-2,CASSYSSGHGYTF,TGTGCCAGCAGTTACTCGAGTGGGCATGGCTACACCTTC
NA,TRBV18,TRBD2,TRBJ2-7,CASSPELAGGPRMGEQYF,TGTGCCAGCTCACCAGAACTAGCGGGAGGGCCGAGGATGGGCGAGCAGTACTTC
once,TRBV13,NA,TRBJ2-5,CASSSLAGETQYF,TGTGCCAGCAGCTCTTTGGCGGGGGAGACCCAGTACTTC
NA,TRBV4-1,NA,TRBJ2-4,CASSSRSEAKNSQYF,TGCGCCAGCAGCTCAAGGTCGGAAGCCAAAAACAGTCAGTACTTC
NA,TRBV4-1,TRBD2,TRBJ2-5,CASSQGPTSGLETQYF,TGCGCCAGCAGCCAAGGTCCCACTAGCGGATTAGAGACCCAGTACTTC
few,TRBV30,NA,TRBJ1-5,CAWENLDSTQHF,TGTGCCTGGGAGAACTTGGATAGCACCCAGCATTTT
NA,TRBV5-8,TRBD1,TRBJ1-5,CASSLRGQGPNQPQHF,TGTGCCAGCAGCTTAAGGGGACAGGGGCCTAATCAGCCCCAGCATTTT
NA,TRBV29-1,NA,TRBJ1-4,CSVEDGRVEEKLFF,TGCAGCGTTGAAGATGGGAGGGTTGAAGAAAAACTGTTTTTT
NA,TRBV29-1,NA,TRBJ2-7,CSAGLKVGYEQYF,TGCAGCGCCGGTTTAAAAGTTGGCTACGAGCAGTACTTC
NA,TRBV27,TRBD1,TRBJ2-1,CASRDRGTSYNEQFF,TGTGCCAGTCGGGACAGGGGTACGTCCTACAATGAGCAGTTCTTC
NA,TRBV19,TRBD1,TRBJ2-2,CASSTRTGETGELFF,TGTGCCAGTAGTACCCGGACAGGGGAAACCGGGGAGCTGTTTTTT